The 13 T cell receptor beta chains below all came from one sample that was sequenced in a study of a mutant IDH1 vaccine in newly diagnosed glioma. Only in-frame clones appear in the TCRdb table, and some are missing; sequencing was by immunoSEQ multiplex PCR. The sample consists of about 23,000 clones, approximately 81% of them appearing once. These receptors have no identified antigens. Time point in this sample: week 47, end of study. In the vaccine, a single dose held 300 ug of the mutant IDH1 20-mer peptide, along with topical imiquimod. This specimen was PBMCs, taken from a glioma patient whose treatment included an IDH1 peptide vaccine. The receptors originated from a man between 35 and 55 years old with glioma.

The chain recombines TRBV7-8 with TRBJ2-7, with D perhaps assigned TRBD1 or TRBD2 (7 bases each). The V end was cut by 5 bases, the J end by 3 bases, with 14 bases between. Germline CDR1 reads SGHVS; CDR2 reads FQNEAQ. The CDR3 has 14 residues. The CDR3 DNA sequence: TGTGCCAGCAGCCCACAGGGGAGGGTCTACGAGCAGTACTTC. Protein: CASSPQGRVYEQYF.

The rearrangement uses TRBV5-1 and TRBJ2-7; no clear D gene. Trimming pared 0 bases from V and 2 bases from J, leaving 9 bases between. CDR3 length: 14 amino acids. Per germline, CDR1 SGHRS and CDR2 YFSETQ. The CDR3 reads CASSLVADAYEQYF. Here the CDR3 DNA reads TGCGCCAGCAGCTTGGTGGCAGACGCCTACGAGCAGTACTTC.

The count of this clone is one. The rearrangement joins TRBV15 to TRBJ2-5; D is uncertain. Trimming cost V 0 bases and J 4 bases, with 6 bases left between them. The CDR3 loop spans 13 amino acids. CDR1 and CDR2 (germline): LNHNV, YYDKDF (reference sequence). The CDR3 coding sequence is TGTGCCACCAGCAGAGATCTTGGAGAGACCCAGTACTTC. This sequence encodes CATSRDLGETQYF.

The genes are TRBV5-1 and TRBJ1-1; D is unresolved. Germline loops: CDR1 SGHRS, CDR2 YFSETQ. This CDR3 is 13 amino acids long. Trimming took off 2 bases at V and 5 bases at J, with 10 bases between the two ends. In nucleotides, the CDR3 is TGCGCCAGCAGCTTAAGGGAAAGAACTGAAGCTTTCTTT. It encodes CASSLRERTEAFF.

The J gene is TRBJ2-4, the V gene TRBV7-2; 7 bases match TRBD1. The V gene end was trimmed by 2 bases and the J gene end by 1 base; junction bases not matched to a gene: 5. The CDR3 length is 16 residues. Germline CDR1 SGHTA, CDR2 FQGNSA. CDR3 residues: CASSLLTGSAKNIQYF. The CDR3 nucleotides are TGTGCCAGCAGCTTACTGACAGGGAGTGCCAAAAACATTCAGTACTTC.

The rearrangement joins TRBV19 to TRBJ2-1; TRBD1 matches at 10 bases. The CDR3 totals 15 residues. In germline, CDR1 is LNHDA, CDR2 SQIVND (reference sequence). With V trimmed by 5 bases and J by 2 bases, 3 bases remained unmatched. CDR3 loop: CASSGDRGAYNEQFF. The DNA for the CDR3 is TGTGCCAGTAGTGGGGACAGGGGCGCCTACAATGAGCAGTTCTTC.

The V gene is TRBV5-1, the J gene TRBJ1-2; unclear D gene. Germline CDR1 and CDR2: SGHRS and YFSETQ. CDR3 length: 14 amino acids. V shed 4 bases and J shed 1 base, with 11 bases lying between them. CDR3 coding DNA: TGCGCCAGCAGCACGGGGTCGAGTAACTATGGCTACACCTTC. Translating it yields CASSTGSSNYGYTF.

This chain connects TRBV25-1 to TRBJ2-7; D is perhaps TRBD2 (5 bases). There are 13 residues in the CDR3. Germline assignment: CDR1 MGHDK and CDR2 SYGVNS. Deletions cut 0 bases from V and 7 bases from J, with 10 bases between. The DNA for the CDR3 is TGTGCCAGCAGTGAATATACCGGGAAGGAGCAGTACTTC. This gives the protein CASSEYTGKEQYF.

J is TRBJ2-7 and V is TRBV18; 9 bases line up with TRBD1. The CDR3 sequence is 14 residues long. Germline-derived CDR1 and CDR2 are KGHSH and LQKENI. V lost 6 bases to trimming and J lost 4 bases; unmatched junction nucleotides: 7. CDR3 coding DNA: TGTGCCAGCTCCCACCCCGGACAGGGGTACGAGCAGTACTTC. This translates into CASSHPGQGYEQYF.

V gene TRBV27 combines with J gene TRBJ1-2; D gene ambiguous. V lost 1 base, J lost 3 bases, and 6 bases lay in between. This CDR3 is built from 13 residues. CDR1 MNHEY and CDR2 SMNVEV come from the germline V gene (reference sequence). The CDR3 reads CASSLYGDYGYTF. The CDR3 DNA sequence: TGTGCCAGCAGTTTATACGGAGACTATGGCTACACCTTC.

This chain connects TRBV5-6 to TRBJ1-4, with 7 bases identical to TRBD1. The V gene's germline CDR1 is SGHDT and CDR2 YYEEEE. CDR3 length equals 17 residues. Trimming at V came to 0 bases and at J to 2 bases, leaving 7 bases not matched to a gene. This chain's CDR3 is CASSLGSRGRTNEKLFF. The CDR3 DNA follows: TGTGCCAGCAGCTTGGGTAGCAGGGGGAGGACTAATGAAAAACTGTTTTTT.

This sequence joins TRBV9 and TRBJ1-1; D gene uncertain. V lost 4 bases and J lost 5, with 18 bases in between. CDR1 and CDR2 (germline): SGDLS, YYNGEE. The CDR3 is made up of 15 amino acids. The CDR3 region is CASSPTGDAWTEAFF. CDR3 DNA sequence: TGTGCCAGCAGCCCGACCGGTGATGCCTGGACTGAAGCTTTCTTT.

In this sample, this clone turned up once. The chain combines TRBV6-5 with TRBJ2-1, with 7 bases that match TRBD2. Germline loops: CDR1 MNHEY, CDR2 SVGAGI. Trimming removed 8 bases from V and 0 bases from J; junction bases left unmatched: 7. CDR3 length: 15 amino acids. CDR3 DNA: TGTGCCAGCTCGGGGGGACTCAGCTCCTACAATGAGCAGTTCTTC. Translated, it gives CASSGGLSSYNEQFF.